This record covers a single TCR beta chain. This record belongs to a study of T cells after yellow fever vaccination. From the 5' RACE reads, TCRdb called clonotypes with MiXCR, one entry per CDR3 protein. The sample records fewer than 400,000 distinct CDR3 sequences, over 8.5% being singletons. This clonotype originated in a man in his late teens or twenties who received the YFV17D yellow fever vaccine. The specimen comprised CD4+ T cells sorted from PBMCs, sampled 45 days after the yellow fever booster vaccination.

CDR3 sequence (DNA): TGTGCCAGCAGTTTAGGACACCCATTCGATACGCAGTATTTT. This codes for CASSLGHPFDTQYF. The chain links TRBV27 to TRBJ2-3; maybe TRBD1 (5 bases). Germline V gene lookup returns CDR1 MNHEY and CDR2 SMNVEV (reference sequence). The CDR3 loop spans 14 amino acids. V was shortened by 2 bases and J by 6 bases, with 12 bases between the two germline ends.